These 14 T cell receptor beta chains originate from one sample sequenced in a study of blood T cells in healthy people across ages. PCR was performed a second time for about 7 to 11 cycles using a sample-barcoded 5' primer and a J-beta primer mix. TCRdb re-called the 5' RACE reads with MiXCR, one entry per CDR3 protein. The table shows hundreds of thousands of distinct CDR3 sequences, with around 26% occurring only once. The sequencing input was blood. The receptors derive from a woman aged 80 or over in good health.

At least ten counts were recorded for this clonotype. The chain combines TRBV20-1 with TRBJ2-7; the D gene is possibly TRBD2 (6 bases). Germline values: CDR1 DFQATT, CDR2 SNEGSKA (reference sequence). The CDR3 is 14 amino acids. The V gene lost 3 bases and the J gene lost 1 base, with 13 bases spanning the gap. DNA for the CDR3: TGCAGTGCTAGCCGGCGGGGCGGATCCTACGAGCAGTACTTC. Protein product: CSASRRGGSYEQYF.

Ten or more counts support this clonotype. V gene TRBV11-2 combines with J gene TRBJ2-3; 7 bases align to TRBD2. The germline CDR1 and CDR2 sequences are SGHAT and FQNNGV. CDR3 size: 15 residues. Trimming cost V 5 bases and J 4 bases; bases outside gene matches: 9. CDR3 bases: TGTGCCAGCAGCGGCGACGGGGAGGGCTCAGATACGCAGTATTTT. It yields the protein CASSGDGEGSDTQYF.

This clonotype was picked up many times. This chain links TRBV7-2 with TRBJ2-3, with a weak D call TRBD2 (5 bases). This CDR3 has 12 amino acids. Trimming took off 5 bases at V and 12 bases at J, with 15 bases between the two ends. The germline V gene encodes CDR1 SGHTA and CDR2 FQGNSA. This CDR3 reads CASSLSGTEQYF. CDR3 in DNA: TGTGCCAGCAGCCTAAGCGGTACAGAACAGTATTTT.

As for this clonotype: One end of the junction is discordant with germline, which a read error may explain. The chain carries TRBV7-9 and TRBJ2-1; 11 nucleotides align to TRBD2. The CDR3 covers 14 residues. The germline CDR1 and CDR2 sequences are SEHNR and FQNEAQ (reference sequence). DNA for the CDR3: TGTGCCGGCAGTCTAGCGGGGGGTAACAATGAGCAGTTCTTC. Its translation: CAGSLAGGNNEQFF.

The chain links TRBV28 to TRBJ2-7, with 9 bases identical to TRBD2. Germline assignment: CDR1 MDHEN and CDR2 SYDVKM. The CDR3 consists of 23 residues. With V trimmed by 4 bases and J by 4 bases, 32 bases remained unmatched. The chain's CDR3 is CASSSLKAAPQRGFAGGRYEQYF. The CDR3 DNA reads TGTGCCAGCAGTTCCTTAAAAGCCGCACCCCAGAGGGGATTCGCGGGGGGGCGGTACGAGCAGTACTTC. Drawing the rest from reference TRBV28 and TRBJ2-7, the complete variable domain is DVKVTQSSRYLVKRTGEKVFLECVQDMDHENMFWYRQDPGLGLRLIYFSYDVKMKEKGDIPEGYSVSREKKERFSLILESASTNQTSMYLCASSSLKAAPQRGFAGGRYEQYFGPGTRLTVT.

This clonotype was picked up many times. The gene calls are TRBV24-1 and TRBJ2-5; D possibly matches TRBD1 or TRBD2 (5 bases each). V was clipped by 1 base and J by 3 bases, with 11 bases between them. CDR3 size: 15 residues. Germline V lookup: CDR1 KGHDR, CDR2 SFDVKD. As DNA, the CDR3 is TGTGCCACCAGTGATTTCGGGACGGCTGAAGAGACCCAGTACTTC. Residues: CATSDFGTAEETQYF.

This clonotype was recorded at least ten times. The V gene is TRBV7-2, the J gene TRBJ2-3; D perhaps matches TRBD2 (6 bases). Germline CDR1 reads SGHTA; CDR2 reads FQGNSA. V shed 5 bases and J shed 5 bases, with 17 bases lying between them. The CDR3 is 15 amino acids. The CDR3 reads CASSPRRGVRDTQYF. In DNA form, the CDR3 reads TGTGCCAGCAGCCCCAGGCGCGGGGTGAGAGATACGCAGTATTTT.

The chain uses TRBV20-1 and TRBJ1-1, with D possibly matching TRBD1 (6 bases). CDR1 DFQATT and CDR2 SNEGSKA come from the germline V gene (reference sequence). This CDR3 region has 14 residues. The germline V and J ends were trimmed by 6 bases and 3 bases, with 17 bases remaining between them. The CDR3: CSAQSRGVDTEAFF. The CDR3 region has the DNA TGCAGTGCACAGTCCAGGGGAGTCGACACTGAAGCTTTCTTT.

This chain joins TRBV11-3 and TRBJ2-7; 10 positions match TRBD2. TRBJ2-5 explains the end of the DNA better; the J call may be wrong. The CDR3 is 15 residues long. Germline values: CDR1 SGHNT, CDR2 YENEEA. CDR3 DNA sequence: TGTGCCAGCAGCGATAAAGCGGGGGGGTCAGGGACCCAGTACTTC. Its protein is CASSDKAGGSGTQYF.

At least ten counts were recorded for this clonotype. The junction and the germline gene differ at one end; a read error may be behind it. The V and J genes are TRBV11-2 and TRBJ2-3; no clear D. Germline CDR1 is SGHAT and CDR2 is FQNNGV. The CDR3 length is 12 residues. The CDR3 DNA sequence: TGCGCCAGCACCCCTAGCACAGATACGCAGTATTTT. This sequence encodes CASTPSTDTQYF.

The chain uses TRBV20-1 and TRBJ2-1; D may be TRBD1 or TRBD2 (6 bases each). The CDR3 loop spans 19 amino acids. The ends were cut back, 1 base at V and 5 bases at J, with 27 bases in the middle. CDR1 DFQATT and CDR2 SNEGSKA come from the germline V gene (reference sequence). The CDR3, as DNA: TGCAGTGCTAGAGCCCGACCGCTGGGGGGCAGGCAGACCCACAATGAGCAGTTCTTC. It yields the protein CSARARPLGGRQTHNEQFF.

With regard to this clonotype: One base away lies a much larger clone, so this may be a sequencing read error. The CDR3: CASTRDIQETQYF. For the CDR3, the DNA is TGTGCCAGCACCCGGGACATCCAAGAGACCCAGTACTTC. This chain joins TRBV2 and TRBJ2-5; weak D call: TRBD1 (6 bases). This CDR3 contains 13 residues. In germline, CDR1 is SNHLY, CDR2 FYNNEI. The V end lost 7 bases, the J end lost 1 base, and 10 bases lay between the germline ends.

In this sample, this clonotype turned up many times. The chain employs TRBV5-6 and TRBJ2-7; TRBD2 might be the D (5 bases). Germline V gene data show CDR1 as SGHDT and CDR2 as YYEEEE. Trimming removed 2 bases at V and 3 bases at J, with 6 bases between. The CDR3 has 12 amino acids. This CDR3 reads CASSFEGYEQYF. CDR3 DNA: TGTGCCAGCAGCTTCGAGGGCTACGAGCAGTACTTC.

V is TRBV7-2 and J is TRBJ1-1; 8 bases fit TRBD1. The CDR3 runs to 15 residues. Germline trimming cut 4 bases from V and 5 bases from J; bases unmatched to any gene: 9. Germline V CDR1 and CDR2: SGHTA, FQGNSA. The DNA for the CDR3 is TGTGCCAGCAGCTCGACCAGACAGGGGTCTACTGAAGCTTTCTTT. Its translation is CASSSTRQGSTEAFF.